This TCR beta chain was observed in a study of radiotherapy plus CTLA-4 blockade in lung cancer. Across the study: Objective response rate was roughly 19%; disease control rate, approximately 33%.

Broader study findings: Among reported predictors of response, early blood T cell clone dynamics with interferon-beta performed best. Radiotherapy was combined with ipilimumab, and tumor-derived TCR clones then expanded in blood.

With respect to this clone: What it binds is not known.

Trimming cost V 7 bases and J 11 bases; bases outside gene matches: 16. The germline CDR1 and CDR2 sequences are SQVTM and ANQGSEA. This CDR3 comprises 13 residues. TCRdb's copy holds only in-frame clones and misses some; the assay was immunoSEQ multiplex PCR. The sample yields tens of thousands of clones, around 86% seen once. Sequences were derived from peripheral blood, sampled from a patient treated with radiotherapy plus ipilimumab. The receptor was derived from a human donor with non-small cell lung cancer that progressed on radiotherapy plus ipilimumab. This chain connects TRBV29-1 to TRBJ1-1, with 7 nucleotides matching TRBD1. CDR3: CSATDRIRNRAFF. The CDR3 bases are TGCAGCGCTACGGACAGGATCCGTAATAGGGCTTTCTTT.